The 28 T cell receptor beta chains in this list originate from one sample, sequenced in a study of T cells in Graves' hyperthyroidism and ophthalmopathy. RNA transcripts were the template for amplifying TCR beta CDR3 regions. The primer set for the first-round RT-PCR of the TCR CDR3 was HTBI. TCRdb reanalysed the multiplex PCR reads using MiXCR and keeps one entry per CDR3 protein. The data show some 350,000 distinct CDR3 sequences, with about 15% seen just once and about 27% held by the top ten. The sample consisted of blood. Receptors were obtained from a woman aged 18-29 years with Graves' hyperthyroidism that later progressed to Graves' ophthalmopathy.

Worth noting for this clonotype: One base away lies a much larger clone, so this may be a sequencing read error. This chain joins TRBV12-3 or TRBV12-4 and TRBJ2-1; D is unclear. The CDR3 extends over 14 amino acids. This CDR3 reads CTSSLPDSYNEQFF. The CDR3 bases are TGTACCAGCAGTTTACCAGATAGCTACAATGAGCAGTTCTTC.

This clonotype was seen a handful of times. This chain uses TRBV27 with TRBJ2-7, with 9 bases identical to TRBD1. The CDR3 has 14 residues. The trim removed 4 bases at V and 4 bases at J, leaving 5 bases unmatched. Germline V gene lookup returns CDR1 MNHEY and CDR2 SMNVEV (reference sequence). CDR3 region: CASSYGQGQYEQYF. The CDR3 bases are TGTGCCAGCAGTTACGGACAGGGGCAATACGAGCAGTACTTC.

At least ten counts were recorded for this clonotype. CDR3 nucleotide sequence: TGCAGTGCTTGTAGGGACCGAGGCACTGAAGCTTTCTTT. Protein product: CSACRDRGTEAFF. The V gene is TRBV20-1, the J gene TRBJ1-1; D might be TRBD1 (5 bases). The CDR3 is 13 amino acids. The V end lost 5 bases, the J end lost 4 bases, and 14 bases lay between the germline ends. Germline V gene lookup returns CDR1 DFQATT and CDR2 SNEGSKA (reference sequence).

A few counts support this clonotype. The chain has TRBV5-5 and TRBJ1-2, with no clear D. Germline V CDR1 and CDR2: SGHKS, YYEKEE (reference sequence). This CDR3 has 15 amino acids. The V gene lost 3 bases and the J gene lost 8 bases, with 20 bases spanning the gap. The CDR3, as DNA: TGTGCCAGCAGCTCCCTCTCAACGGGATCGGAGGGCTACACCTTC. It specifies CASSSLSTGSEGYTF.

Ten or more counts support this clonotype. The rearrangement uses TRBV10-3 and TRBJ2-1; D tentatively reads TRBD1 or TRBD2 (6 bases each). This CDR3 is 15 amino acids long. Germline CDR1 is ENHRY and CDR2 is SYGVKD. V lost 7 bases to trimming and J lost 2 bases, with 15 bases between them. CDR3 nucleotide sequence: TGTGCCATCAAGGGGGGCAGGGGAACCTACAATGAGCAGTTCTTC. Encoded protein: CAIKGGRGTYNEQFF.

This chain's CDR3 is CSAHGQNEIQYQETQYF. The CDR3 coding sequence is TGCAGTGCGCACGGACAGAACGAAATCCAGTACCAAGAGACCCAGTACTTC. The rearrangement uses TRBV20-1 and TRBJ2-5, with D perhaps matching TRBD1 (6 bases). CDR3 size: 17 residues. Between the trimmed V and J ends, which lost 6 bases and 0 bases, there was a span of 23 bases. Germline V gene data show CDR1 as DFQATT and CDR2 as SNEGSKA (reference sequence).

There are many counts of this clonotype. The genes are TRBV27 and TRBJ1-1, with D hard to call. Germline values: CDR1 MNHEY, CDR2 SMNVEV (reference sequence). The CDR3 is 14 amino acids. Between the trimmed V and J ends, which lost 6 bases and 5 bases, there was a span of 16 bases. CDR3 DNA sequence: TGTGCCAGCAGCCTTCGGTGGGGATATACTGAAGCTTTCTTT. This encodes CASSLRWGYTEAFF.

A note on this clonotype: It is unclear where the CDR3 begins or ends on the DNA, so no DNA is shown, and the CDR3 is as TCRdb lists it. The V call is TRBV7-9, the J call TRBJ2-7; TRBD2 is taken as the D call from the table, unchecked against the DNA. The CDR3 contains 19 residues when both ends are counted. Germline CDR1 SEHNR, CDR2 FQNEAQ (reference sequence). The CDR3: CASSIYLCSVEGRSYEQYF.

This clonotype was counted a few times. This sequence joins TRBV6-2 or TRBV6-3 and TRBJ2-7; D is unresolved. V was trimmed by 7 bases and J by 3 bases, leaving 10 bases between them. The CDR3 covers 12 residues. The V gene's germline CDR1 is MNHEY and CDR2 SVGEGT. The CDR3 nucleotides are TGTGCCAGCAACGGCAGAGGCTACGAGCAGTACTTC. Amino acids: CASNGRGYEQYF.

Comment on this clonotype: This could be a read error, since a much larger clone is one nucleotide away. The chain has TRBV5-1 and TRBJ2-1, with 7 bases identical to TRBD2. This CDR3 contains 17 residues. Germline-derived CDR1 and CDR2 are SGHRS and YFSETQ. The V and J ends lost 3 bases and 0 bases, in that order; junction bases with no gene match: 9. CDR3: CASSSAHRTSSYNEQFF. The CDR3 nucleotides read TGCGCCAGCAGCTCAGCTCACAGGACTAGCTCCTACAATGAGCAGTTCTTC.

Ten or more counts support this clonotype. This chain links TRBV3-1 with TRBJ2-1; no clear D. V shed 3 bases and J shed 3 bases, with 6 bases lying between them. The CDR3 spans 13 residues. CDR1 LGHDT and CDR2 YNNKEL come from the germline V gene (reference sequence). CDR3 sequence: CASSQPDYNEQFF. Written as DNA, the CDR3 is TGTGCCAGCAGCCAGCCAGACTACAATGAGCAGTTCTTC.

CDR3 protein: CASSQEPGLAGGPSAKNIQYF. CDR3 nucleotides: TGCGCCAGCAGCCAAGAACCGGGACTAGCGGGAGGGCCCTCAGCCAAAAACATTCAGTACTTC. The chain couples TRBV4-3 to TRBJ2-4, with 16 bases that match TRBD2. Germline V gives CDR1 LGHNA, CDR2 YSLEER. Germline trimming cut 0 bases from V and 0 bases from J; bases unmatched to any gene: 8. The CDR3 covers 21 residues.

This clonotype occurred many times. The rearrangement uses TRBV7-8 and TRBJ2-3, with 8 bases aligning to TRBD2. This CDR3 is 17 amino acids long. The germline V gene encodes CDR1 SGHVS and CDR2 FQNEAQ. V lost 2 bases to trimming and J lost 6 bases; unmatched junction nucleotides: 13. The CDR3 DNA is TGTGCCAGCAGCTTAACTCCGGGACTAGTGGGGGCGGATACGCAGTATTTT. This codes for CASSLTPGLVGADTQYF.

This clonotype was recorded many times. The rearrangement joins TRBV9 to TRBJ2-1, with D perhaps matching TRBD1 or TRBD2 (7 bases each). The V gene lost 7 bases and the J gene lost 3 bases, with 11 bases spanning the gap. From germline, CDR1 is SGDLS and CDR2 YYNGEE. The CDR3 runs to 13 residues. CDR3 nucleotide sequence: TGTGCCAGCGGGGGGGACAGCTACAATGAGCAGTTCTTC. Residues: CASGGDSYNEQFF.

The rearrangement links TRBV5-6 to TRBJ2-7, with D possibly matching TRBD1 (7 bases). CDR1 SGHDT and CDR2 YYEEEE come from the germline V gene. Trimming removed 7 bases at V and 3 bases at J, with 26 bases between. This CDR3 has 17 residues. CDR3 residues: CASDRGPRQGGIYEQYF. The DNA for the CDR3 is TGTGCCAGCGACAGAGGGCCCCGGCAGGGGGGTATCTACGAGCAGTACTTC.

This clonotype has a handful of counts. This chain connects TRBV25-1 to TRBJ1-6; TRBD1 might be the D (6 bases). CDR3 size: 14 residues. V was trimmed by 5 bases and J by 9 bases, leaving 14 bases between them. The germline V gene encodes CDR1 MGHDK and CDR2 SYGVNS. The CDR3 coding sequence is TGTGCCAGCAGTCTAGGGGGGGGCCGTTCACCCCTCCACTTT. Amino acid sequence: CASSLGGGRSPLHF. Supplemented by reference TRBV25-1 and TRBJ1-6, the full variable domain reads EADIYQTPRYLVIGTGKKITLECSQTMGHDKMYWYQQDPGMELHLIHYSYGVNSTEKGDLSSESTVSRIRTEHFPLTLESARPSHTSQYLCASSLGGGRSPLHFGNGTRLTVT.

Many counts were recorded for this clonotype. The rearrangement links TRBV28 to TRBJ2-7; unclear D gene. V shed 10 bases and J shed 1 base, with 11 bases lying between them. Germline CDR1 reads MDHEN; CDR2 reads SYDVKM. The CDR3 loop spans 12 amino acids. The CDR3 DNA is TGTGCCACCACCACTCCGTCCTACGAGCAGTACTTC. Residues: CATTTPSYEQYF.

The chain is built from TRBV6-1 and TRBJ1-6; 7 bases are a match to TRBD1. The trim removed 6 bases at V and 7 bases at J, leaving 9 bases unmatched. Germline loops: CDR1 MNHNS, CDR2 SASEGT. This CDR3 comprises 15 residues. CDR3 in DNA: TGTGCCAGCAGGAGACAGGGTTTCGGAAATTCACCCCTCCACTTT. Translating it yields CASRRQGFGNSPLHF.

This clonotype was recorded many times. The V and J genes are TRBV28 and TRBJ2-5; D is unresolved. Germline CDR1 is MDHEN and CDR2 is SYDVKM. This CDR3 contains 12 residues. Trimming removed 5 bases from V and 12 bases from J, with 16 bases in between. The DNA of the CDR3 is TGTGCCAGCAGTCTCTCCATGAGTGTAAAGTACTTC. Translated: CASSLSMSVKYF. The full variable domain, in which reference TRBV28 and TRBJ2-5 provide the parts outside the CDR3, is DVKVTQSSRYLVKRTGEKVFLECVQDMDHENMFWYRQDPGLGLRLIYFSYDVKMKEKGDIPEGYSVSREKKERFSLILESASTNQTSMYLCASSLSMSVKYFGPGTRLLVL.

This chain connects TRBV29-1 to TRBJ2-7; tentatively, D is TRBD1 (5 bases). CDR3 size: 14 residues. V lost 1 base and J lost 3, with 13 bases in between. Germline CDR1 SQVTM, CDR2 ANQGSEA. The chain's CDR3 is CSVEGGQGFYEQYF. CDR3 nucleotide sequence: TGCAGCGTTGAAGGCGGTCAGGGATTCTACGAGCAGTACTTC.

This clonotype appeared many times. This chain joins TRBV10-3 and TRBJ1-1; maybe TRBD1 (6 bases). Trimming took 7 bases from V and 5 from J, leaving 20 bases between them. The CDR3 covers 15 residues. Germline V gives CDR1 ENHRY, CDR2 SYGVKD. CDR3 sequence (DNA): TGTGCCATCACCGGAAGCAGGGGACCCGGGACTGAAGCTTTCTTT. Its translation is CAITGSRGPGTEAFF.

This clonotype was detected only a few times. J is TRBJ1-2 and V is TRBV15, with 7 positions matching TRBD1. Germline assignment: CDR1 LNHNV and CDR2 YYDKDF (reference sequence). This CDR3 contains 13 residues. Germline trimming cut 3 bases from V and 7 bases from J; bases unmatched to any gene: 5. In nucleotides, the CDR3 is TGTGCCACCAGCAGCGCAGGGGGTTCTGGCTACACCTTC. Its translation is CATSSAGGSGYTF.

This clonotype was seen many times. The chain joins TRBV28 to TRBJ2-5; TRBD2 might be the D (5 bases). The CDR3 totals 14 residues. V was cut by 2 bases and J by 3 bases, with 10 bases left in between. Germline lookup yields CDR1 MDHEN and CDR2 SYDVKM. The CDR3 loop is CASSLVDGKETQYF. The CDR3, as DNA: TGTGCCAGCAGTTTAGTCGACGGGAAAGAGACCCAGTACTTC.

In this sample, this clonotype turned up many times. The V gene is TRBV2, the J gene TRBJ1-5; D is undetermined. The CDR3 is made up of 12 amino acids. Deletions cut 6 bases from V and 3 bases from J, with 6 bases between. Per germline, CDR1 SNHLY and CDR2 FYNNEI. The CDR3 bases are TGTGCCAGCAGGAAGTTCAATCAGCCCCAGCATTTT. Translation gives CASRKFNQPQHF.

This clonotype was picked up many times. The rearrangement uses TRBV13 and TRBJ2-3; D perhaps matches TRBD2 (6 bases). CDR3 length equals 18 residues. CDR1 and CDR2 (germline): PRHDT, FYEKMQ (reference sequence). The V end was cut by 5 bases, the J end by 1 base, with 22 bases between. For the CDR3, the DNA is TGTGCCAGCAGCCCTACCCCGTTCCGGGGAGGAGGCACAGATACGCAGTATTTT. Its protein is CASSPTPFRGGGTDTQYF.

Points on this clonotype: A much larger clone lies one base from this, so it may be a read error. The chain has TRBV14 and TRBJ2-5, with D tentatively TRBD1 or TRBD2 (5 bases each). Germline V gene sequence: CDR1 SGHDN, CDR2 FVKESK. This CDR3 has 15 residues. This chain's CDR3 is CASSQSGTRQETQCF. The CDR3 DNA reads TGTGCCAGCAGCCAATCCGGGACCCGCCAAGAGACCCAGTGCTTC.

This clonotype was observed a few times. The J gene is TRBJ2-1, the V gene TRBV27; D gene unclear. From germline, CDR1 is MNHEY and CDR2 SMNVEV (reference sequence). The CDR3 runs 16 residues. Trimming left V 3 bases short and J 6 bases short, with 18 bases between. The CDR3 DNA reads TGTGCCAGCAGTTTGCCCGGAGAAAGGGTGTCCAATGAGCAGTTCTTC. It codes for CASSLPGERVSNEQFF.

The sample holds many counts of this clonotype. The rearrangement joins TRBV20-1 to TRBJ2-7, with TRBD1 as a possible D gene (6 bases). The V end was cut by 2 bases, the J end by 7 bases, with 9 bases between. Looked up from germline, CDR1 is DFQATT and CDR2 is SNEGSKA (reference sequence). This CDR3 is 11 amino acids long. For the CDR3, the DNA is TGCAGTGCTAGATCCACAGGGGAGCAGTACTTC. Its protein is CSARSTGEQYF.